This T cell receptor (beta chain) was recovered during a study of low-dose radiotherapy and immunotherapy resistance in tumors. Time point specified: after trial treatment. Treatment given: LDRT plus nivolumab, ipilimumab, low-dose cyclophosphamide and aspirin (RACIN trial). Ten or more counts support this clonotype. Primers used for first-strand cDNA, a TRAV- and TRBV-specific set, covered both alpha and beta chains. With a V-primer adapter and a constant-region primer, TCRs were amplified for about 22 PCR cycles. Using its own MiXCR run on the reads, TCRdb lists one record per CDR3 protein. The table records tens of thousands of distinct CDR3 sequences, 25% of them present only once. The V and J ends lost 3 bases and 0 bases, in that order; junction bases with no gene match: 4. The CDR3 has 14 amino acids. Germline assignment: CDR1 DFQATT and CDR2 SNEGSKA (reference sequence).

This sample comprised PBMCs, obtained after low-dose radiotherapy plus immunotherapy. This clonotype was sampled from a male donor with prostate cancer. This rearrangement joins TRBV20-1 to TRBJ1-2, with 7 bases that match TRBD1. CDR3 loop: CSARGDRANYGYTF. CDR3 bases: TGCAGTGCTAGGGGGGACAGAGCTAACTATGGCTACACCTTC.